Below are 14 T cell receptor beta chains sequenced from a single sample in a study of T-cell memory formation after mild COVID-19. A single record per CDR3 protein comes from TCRdb applying MiXCR to the 5' RACE reads. The profile shows roughly 130,000 distinct CDR3 sequences, more than 15% of them singletons. Source material: PBMCs or a T cell subset sorted from them (not recorded which). The receptors were sampled from an adult woman who had mild COVID-19 (a few samples of this study predate the infection). Cell type and time point are not known.

The table lists this clonotype with a few counts. The chain couples TRBV6-2 or TRBV6-3 to TRBJ2-2; D is uncertain. Germline CDR1 is MNHEY and CDR2 is SVGEGT. With 9 bases removed from V and 2 bases from J, the gap between germline ends came to 10 bases. The CDR3 has 13 residues. This CDR3 is CASFGPNTGELFF. CDR3 sequence (DNA): TGTGCCAGTTTCGGGCCTAACACCGGGGAGCTGTTTTTT.

This chain uses TRBV12-3 or TRBV12-4 with TRBJ1-6; 11 bases map to TRBD1. This CDR3 is 16 amino acids long. V dropped 3 bases and J dropped 9; count of bases not matched to a gene: 7. DNA of the CDR3: TGTGCCAGCAGTTTCGGGACAGGGGGTCCTACTTCACCCCTCCACTTT. Translating it yields CASSFGTGGPTSPLHF.

This chain uses TRBV2 with TRBJ2-5, with 10 bases lining up with TRBD1. The V gene end was trimmed by 6 bases and the J gene end by 4 bases; junction bases not matched to a gene: 5. Germline loops: CDR1 SNHLY, CDR2 FYNNEI. The CDR3 runs 14 residues. CDR3 protein: CASSGDRGRETQYF. Written as DNA, the CDR3 is TGTGCCAGCAGCGGGGACAGGGGAAGAGAGACCCAGTACTTC.

This clonotype was observed a handful of times. J is TRBJ1-5 and V is TRBV12-3 or TRBV12-4, with 8 bases identical to TRBD1. The V gene end was trimmed by 5 bases and the J gene end by 6 bases; junction bases not matched to a gene: 6. CDR3 length equals 14 residues. CDR3: CASSTGGNRQPQHF. For the CDR3, the DNA is TGTGCCAGCAGTACAGGGGGAAATCGTCAGCCCCAGCATTTT.

This clonotype was counted between two and nine times. The gene calls are TRBV6-1 and TRBJ2-5; maybe TRBD2 (7 bases). The CDR3 has 20 amino acids. The germline V and J ends were trimmed by 4 bases and 3 bases, with 30 bases remaining between them. From germline, CDR1 is MNHNS and CDR2 SASEGT. CDR3 nucleotide sequence: TGTGCCAGCAGTGGATCCGGGACCCCATTGGGGAGGGGGGGAGAAGAGACCCAGTACTTC. Protein: CASSGSGTPLGRGGEETQYF.

The J gene is TRBJ2-5, the V gene TRBV5-1, with 12 bases fitting TRBD1. The germline V gene has CDR1 SGHRS and CDR2 YFSETQ. The CDR3 has 16 amino acids. V was pared by 5 bases and J by 4 bases, with 9 bases of the junction left unmatched. CDR3 sequence reads: CASRQTGTGGLETQYF. The CDR3 DNA sequence: TGCGCCAGCAGACAAACCGGGACAGGGGGCCTAGAGACCCAGTACTTC.

In this sample, this clonotype turned up a few times. The J gene is TRBJ2-7, the V gene TRBV7-2, with 7 bases matching TRBD2. CDR3 length: 15 residues. With V trimmed by 2 bases and J by 2 bases, 6 bases remained unmatched. CDR1 is SGHTA and CDR2 is FQGNSA in the germline V gene. The CDR3 sequence: CASSLLGRLTYEQYF. Written as DNA, the CDR3 is TGTGCCAGCAGCTTACTCGGGAGGCTAACCTACGAGCAGTACTTC.

The chain combines TRBV9 with TRBJ2-2; 8 bases line up with TRBD1. The germline CDR1 and CDR2 sequences are SGDLS and YYNGEE. V shed 3 bases, J shed 2 bases, and the junction held 6 bases outside the gene matches. The CDR3 covers 16 residues. The CDR3 nucleotides are TGTGCCAGCAGCGCAGGACAGGGCACAAACACCGGGGAGCTGTTTTTT. Its protein is CASSAGQGTNTGELFF. The variable domain in full, with the rest retrieved from reference TRBV9 and TRBJ2-2, is DSGVTQTPKHLITATGQRVTLRCSPRSGDLSVYWYQQSLDQGLQFLIQYYNGEERAKGNILERFSAQQFPDLHSELNLSSLELGDSALYFCASSAGQGTNTGELFFGEGSRLTVL.

This clonotype was counted many times. V is TRBV24-1 and J is TRBJ2-1; D is perhaps TRBD1 (5 bases). The germline V gene encodes CDR1 KGHDR and CDR2 SFDVKD. This CDR3 is 16 amino acids long. V was pared by 1 base and J by 1 base, with 10 bases between. The CDR3 reads CATSDFQGSSYNEQFF. DNA of the CDR3: TGTGCCACCAGTGATTTTCAGGGCAGTTCCTACAATGAGCAGTTCTTC.

This chain connects TRBV5-6 to TRBJ2-7, with TRBD1 identical over 12 bases. CDR3 length: 15 residues. In germline, CDR1 is SGHDT, CDR2 YYEEEE. V lost 2 bases to trimming and J lost 5 bases; unmatched junction nucleotides: 5. The CDR3 reads CASSFGTGGIDEQYV. CDR3 sequence (DNA): TGTGCCAGCAGCTTCGGGACAGGGGGCATCGACGAGCAGTACGTC.

V is TRBV24-1 and J is TRBJ2-2; no clear D gene. The CDR3 contains 13 residues. V dropped 1 base and J dropped 6 bases, with 5 bases sitting between them. Looked up from germline, CDR1 is KGHDR and CDR2 is SFDVKD. CDR3 in DNA: TGTGCCACCAGTGATTTTGCCCCCGGGGAGCTGTTTTTT. Its translation: CATSDFAPGELFF.

The J gene is TRBJ2-7, the V gene TRBV27; D gene unclear. The CDR3 consists of 14 residues. Trimming stripped 0 bases from V and 3 bases from J, with 9 bases between. Germline assignment: CDR1 MNHEY and CDR2 SMNVEV (reference sequence). The CDR3 sequence is CASSLSGRNYEQYF. The CDR3 nucleotides read TGTGCCAGCAGTTTATCTGGACGAAACTACGAGCAGTACTTC.

This sequence joins TRBV7-8 and TRBJ1-4, with D tentatively TRBD1 (6 bases). With 5 bases removed from V and 1 base from J, the gap between germline ends came to 17 bases. There are 17 residues in the CDR3. The germline gives CDR1 SGHVS, CDR2 FQNEAQ. The CDR3 sequence is CASSTSRGAGTNEKLFF. In nucleotides, the CDR3 is TGTGCCAGCAGCACCAGTAGGGGGGCAGGAACTAATGAAAAACTGTTTTTT. The full variable domain, in which reference TRBV7-8 and TRBJ1-4 provide the parts outside the CDR3, is GAGVSQSPRYKVAKRGQDVALRCDPISGHVSLFWYQQALGQGPEFLTYFQNEAQLDKSGLPSDRFFAERPEGSVSTLKIQRTQQEDSAVYLCASSTSRGAGTNEKLFFGSGTQLSVL.

The chain combines TRBV20-1 with TRBJ2-7, with D unclear. The V end lost 1 base, the J end lost 0 bases, and 16 bases lay between the germline ends. The CDR3 runs 16 residues. CDR1 and CDR2 (germline): DFQATT, SNEGSKA (reference sequence). The DNA for the CDR3 is TGCAGTGCTAGAGCCCTCAAGGGTCGCCCCTCCTACGAGCAGTACTTC. Its protein product is CSARALKGRPSYEQYF.